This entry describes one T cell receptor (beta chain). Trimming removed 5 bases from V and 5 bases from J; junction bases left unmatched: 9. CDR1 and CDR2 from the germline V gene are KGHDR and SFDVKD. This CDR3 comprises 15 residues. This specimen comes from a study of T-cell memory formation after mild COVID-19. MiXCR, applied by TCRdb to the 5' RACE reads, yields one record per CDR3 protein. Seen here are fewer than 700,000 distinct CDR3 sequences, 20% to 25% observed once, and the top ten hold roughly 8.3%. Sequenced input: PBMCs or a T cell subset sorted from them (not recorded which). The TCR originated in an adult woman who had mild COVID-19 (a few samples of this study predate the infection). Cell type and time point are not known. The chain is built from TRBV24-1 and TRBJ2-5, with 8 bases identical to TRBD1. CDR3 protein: CATSGARGLDETQYF. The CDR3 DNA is TGTGCCACCAGTGGGGCCAGGGGGCTGGACGAGACCCAGTACTTC.